A single sample is the source of the 32 T cell receptor beta chains below, sequenced in a study of CD8 T cells in ankylosing spondylitis. TCRdb analysed the 5' RACE reads with MiXCR anew, one entry per CDR3 protein. The data show about 30,000 distinct CDR3 sequences, roughly 5% seen once. The sample taken for sequencing was blood, either unsorted or a sorted T cell fraction (not recorded which). Every receptor here comes from a female donor with ankylosing spondylitis or in good health (not recorded which).

This clonotype appeared many times. The chain is built from TRBV9 and TRBJ2-1; D remains unclear. The CDR3 sequence is 14 residues long. Between the trimmed V and J ends, which lost 3 bases and 4 bases, there was a span of 11 bases. Germline values: CDR1 SGDLS, CDR2 YYNGEE. The CDR3 DNA reads TGTGCCAGCAGCGACCTTGTGGGATACAATGAGCAGTTCTTC. It encodes CASSDLVGYNEQFF.

This chain joins TRBV9 and TRBJ2-1; D uncertain. This CDR3 comprises 15 residues. Trimming took off 0 bases at V and 5 bases at J, with 12 bases between the two ends. The germline V gene has CDR1 SGDLS and CDR2 YYNGEE. DNA of the CDR3: TGTGCCAGCAGCGTAGCCTTATTTGGAAACAATGAGCAGTTCTTC. Its translation is CASSVALFGNNEQFF.

This clonotype was seen repeatedly, ten times or more. The rearrangement joins TRBV9 to TRBJ2-5; 9 bases align to TRBD2. The ends lost 4 bases at V and 5 bases at J; junction bases unmatched: 9. The germline CDR1 and CDR2 sequences are SGDLS and YYNGEE. The CDR3 is 15 residues long. The CDR3 protein is CASSHGGGAVETQYF. As DNA, the CDR3 is TGTGCCAGCAGCCACGGCGGGGGGGCCGTGGAGACCCAGTACTTC.

The chain employs TRBV9 and TRBJ2-5; TRBD1 is a possible D gene (6 bases). Germline V gene lookup returns CDR1 SGDLS and CDR2 YYNGEE. This CDR3 comprises 16 residues. The V end was cut by 0 bases, the J end by 0 bases, with 12 bases between. For the CDR3, the DNA is TGTGCCAGCAGCGTAGGTAGGACAGCGTACCAAGAGACCCAGTACTTC. Protein sequence: CASSVGRTAYQETQYF.

This clonotype came up many times. CDR3 amino acids: CANTAGVSETQYF. Written as DNA, the CDR3 is TGCGCCAATACCGCCGGGGTGTCGGAGACCCAGTACTTC. V and J are TRBV5-1 and TRBJ2-5; D perhaps matches TRBD2 (5 bases). Between the trimmed V and J ends, which lost 9 bases and 5 bases, there was a span of 17 bases. CDR1 is SGHRS, CDR2 YFSETQ, per germline. This CDR3 spans 13 amino acids.

This clonotype was seen at least ten times. The chain links TRBV9 to TRBJ2-3; 8 bases map to TRBD2. Looked up from germline, CDR1 is SGDLS and CDR2 is YYNGEE. The CDR3 has 15 amino acids. Losses at the gene ends were 3 bases for V and 2 bases for J; bases not matched to a gene: 5. The CDR3 sequence is CASSAGGGTTDTQYF. In DNA form, the CDR3 reads TGTGCCAGCAGCGCGGGGGGGGGGACCACAGATACGCAGTATTTT. Filled out from reference TRBV9 and TRBJ2-3, the complete variable domain reads DSGVTQTPKHLITATGQRVTLRCSPRSGDLSVYWYQQSLDQGLQFLIQYYNGEERAKGNILERFSAQQFPDLHSELNLSSLELGDSALYFCASSAGGGTTDTQYFGPGTRLTVL.

This clonotype was picked up a small number of times. The gene calls are TRBV9 and TRBJ2-5; 8 positions match TRBD2. This CDR3 is built from 16 residues. Germline CDR1 and CDR2: SGDLS and YYNGEE. The junction had 11 bases not matched to a gene; V was cut back by 3 bases and J by 4 bases. CDR3 loop: CASSAGGARSGETQYF. The CDR3 nucleotides are TGTGCCAGCAGCGCCGGGGGGGCGCGCTCTGGAGAGACCCAGTACTTC.

This clonotype showed up many times. The chain joins TRBV9 to TRBJ2-5; either TRBD1 or TRBD2 may fit D (5 bases each). V lost 0 bases, J lost 1 base, and 10 bases lay in between. CDR1 and CDR2 from the germline V gene are SGDLS and YYNGEE. This CDR3 has 15 residues. As DNA, the CDR3 is TGTGCCAGCAGCGTAGCAGGGAGCGTCCAAGAGACCCAGTACTTC. Its protein is CASSVAGSVQETQYF.

In its sample, this clonotype was seen many times. The chain combines TRBV9 with TRBJ2-7; D assignment may be TRBD1 or TRBD2 (5 bases each). The CDR3 runs to 14 residues. Germline V gene sequence: CDR1 SGDLS, CDR2 YYNGEE. V gave up 0 bases and J gave up 3 bases, with 10 bases separating them. The CDR3 region is CASSVGGTFYEQYF. CDR3 nucleotides: TGTGCCAGCAGCGTAGGGGGGACGTTCTACGAGCAGTACTTC.

This clonotype was seen a handful of times. This rearrangement joins TRBV9 to TRBJ2-7; TRBD2 agrees at 8 bases. The V gene end was trimmed by 4 bases and the J gene end by 5 bases; junction bases not matched to a gene: 11. Germline assignment: CDR1 SGDLS and CDR2 YYNGEE. The CDR3 contains 15 residues. As DNA, the CDR3 is TGTGCCAGCAGCAGGAGGACTAGCCGGGGAGACGAGCAGTACTTC. Its protein is CASSRRTSRGDEQYF.

This clonotype was detected many times. This chain joins TRBV9 and TRBJ2-5; 9 bases match TRBD2. This CDR3 has 16 amino acids. Germline CDR1 is SGDLS and CDR2 is YYNGEE. With 3 bases clipped from V and 3 bases from J, the junction kept 9 bases outside the gene matches. The DNA for the CDR3 is TGTGCCAGCAGCGCCGCAGCGGGGGGCATTAAAGAGACCCAGTACTTC. Translation: CASSAAAGGIKETQYF. Full variable domain (remainder filled in from reference TRBV9 and TRBJ2-5): DSGVTQTPKHLITATGQRVTLRCSPRSGDLSVYWYQQSLDQGLQFLIQYYNGEERAKGNILERFSAQQFPDLHSELNLSSLELGDSALYFCASSAAAGGIKETQYFGPGTRLLVL.

Sample share makes this clonotype medium-sized (0.01 to 0.1%). The rearrangement links TRBV9 to TRBJ2-7; 7 bases line up with TRBD2. Germline-derived CDR1 and CDR2 are SGDLS and YYNGEE. Losses at the gene ends were 1 base for V and 5 bases for J; bases not matched to a gene: 6. This CDR3 contains 14 residues. CDR3: CASSVTPGTNEQYF. Here the CDR3 DNA reads TGTGCCAGCAGCGTAACCCCCGGGACTAACGAGCAGTACTTC.

This clonotype was seen more than once but under ten times. The J gene is TRBJ2-3, the V gene TRBV9; D not resolved. The CDR3 is 17 amino acids. Germline values: CDR1 SGDLS, CDR2 YYNGEE. The ends were cut back, 4 bases at V and 2 bases at J, with 20 bases in the middle. The CDR3 region is CASSPRPSRNPTDTQYF. The CDR3 DNA sequence: TGTGCCAGCAGCCCGCGACCGAGCAGAAACCCCACAGATACGCAGTATTTT.

There are a few counts of this clonotype. One base away lies a much larger clone, so this may be a sequencing read error. This chain connects TRBV9 to TRBJ2-1, with D unclear. The CDR3 extends over 13 amino acids. Deletions cut 0 bases from V and 6 bases from J, with 7 bases between. The V gene's germline CDR1 is SGDLS and CDR2 YYNGEE. This CDR3 is CASSVGPLNEQFF. The DNA of the CDR3 is TGTGCCAGCAGCGTAGGGCCGCTCAATGAGCAGTTCTTC. The complete variable domain, with remaining parts taken from reference TRBV9 and TRBJ2-1, reads DSGVTQTPKHLITATGQRVTLRCSPRSGDLSVYWYQQSLDQGLQFLIQYYNGEERAKGNILERFSAQQFPDLHSELNLSSLELGDSALYFCASSVGPLNEQFFGPGTRLTVL.

This clonotype was detected many times. The J gene is TRBJ2-2, the V gene TRBV9; possible D gene TRBD1, 5 bases. Per the germline V gene, CDR1 is SGDLS and CDR2 is YYNGEE. The CDR3 is 16 residues long. Trimming pared 1 base from V and 0 bases from J, leaving 10 bases between. As DNA, the CDR3 is TGTGCCAGCAGCGTAAGTGCAGGGCCGAACACCGGGGAGCTGTTTTTT. Translation gives CASSVSAGPNTGELFF. The full variable domain, in which reference TRBV9 and TRBJ2-2 provide the parts outside the CDR3, is DSGVTQTPKHLITATGQRVTLRCSPRSGDLSVYWYQQSLDQGLQFLIQYYNGEERAKGNILERFSAQQFPDLHSELNLSSLELGDSALYFCASSVSAGPNTGELFFGEGSRLTVL.

This clonotype counts as medium-sized (0.01 to 0.1%). The V call is TRBV9, the J call TRBJ2-3, with D perhaps TRBD1 (5 bases). V was trimmed by 0 bases and J by 6 bases, leaving 11 bases between them. The CDR3 covers 14 residues. CDR1 SGDLS and CDR2 YYNGEE come from the germline V gene. CDR3: CASSVGSRVDTQYF. The CDR3 bases are TGTGCCAGCAGCGTAGGAAGCAGGGTGGATACGCAGTATTTT.

This clonotype has at least ten counts. The genes are TRBV9 and TRBJ2-5, with TRBD1 matching over 7 bases. Germline V gene data show CDR1 as SGDLS and CDR2 as YYNGEE. This CDR3 comprises 15 residues. After removal of 0 bases from V and 4 bases from J, the junction contained 6 bases not matched to a gene. CDR3 nucleotides: TGTGCCAGCAGCGTAGCACCGGGACAGCTAGAGACCCAGTACTTC. Amino acids: CASSVAPGQLETQYF.

The sample holds many counts of this clonotype. The chain couples TRBV9 to TRBJ2-4, with D possibly being TRBD1 (6 bases). This CDR3 has 15 amino acids. The V gene's germline CDR1 is SGDLS and CDR2 YYNGEE. The V and J ends lost 1 base and 3 bases respectively, with 11 bases between them. CDR3 nucleotide sequence: TGTGCCAGCAGCGTATCAGGGGATGGCAAAAACATTCAGTACTTC. This gives the protein CASSVSGDGKNIQYF. Full variable domain (missing parts from reference TRBV9 and TRBJ2-4): DSGVTQTPKHLITATGQRVTLRCSPRSGDLSVYWYQQSLDQGLQFLIQYYNGEERAKGNILERFSAQQFPDLHSELNLSSLELGDSALYFCASSVSGDGKNIQYFGAGTRLSVL.

The rearrangement uses TRBV9 and TRBJ2-5; no clear D gene. The V end lost 0 bases, the J end lost 5 bases, and 14 bases lay between the germline ends. The CDR3 covers 15 residues. CDR1 and CDR2 from the germline V gene are SGDLS and YYNGEE. CDR3 sequence (DNA): TGTGCCAGCAGCGTAGCCCCTGGGCAGGACGAGACCCAGTACTTC. It specifies CASSVAPGQDETQYF.

At least ten counts were recorded for this clonotype. The chain recombines TRBV9 with TRBJ2-1; TRBD2 matches at 8 bases. Losses at the gene ends were 0 bases for V and 8 bases for J; bases not matched to a gene: 7. Germline CDR1 is SGDLS and CDR2 is YYNGEE. CDR3 size: 15 residues. The CDR3 is CASSVESRAGDEQFF. CDR3 sequence (DNA): TGTGCCAGCAGCGTAGAATCTCGAGCGGGGGATGAGCAGTTCTTC.

This clonotype was seen many times. V is TRBV9 and J is TRBJ2-1; TRBD1 is a possible D gene (6 bases). The germline CDR1 and CDR2 sequences are SGDLS and YYNGEE. V was shortened by 3 bases and J by 0 bases, with 13 bases between the two germline ends. This CDR3 comprises 16 residues. CDR3 loop: CASSEDSRRSYNEQFF. CDR3 bases: TGTGCCAGCAGCGAGGACAGCCGGCGCTCCTACAATGAGCAGTTCTTC.

This clonotype occurred many times. V and J are TRBV9 and TRBJ2-2; D uncertain. Deletions cut 4 bases from V and 5 bases from J, with 9 bases between. Germline V gene sequence: CDR1 SGDLS, CDR2 YYNGEE. CDR3 length: 13 residues. The DNA for the CDR3 is TGTGCCAGCAGCTCTCATTATACCGGGGAGCTGTTTTTT. Its translation is CASSSHYTGELFF.

In this sample, this clonotype turned up many times. The gene calls are TRBV9 and TRBJ2-7, with TRBD2 matching 10 bases. This CDR3 contains 16 residues. The V and J ends lost 4 bases and 1 base, in that order; junction bases with no gene match: 8. Germline V CDR1 and CDR2: SGDLS, YYNGEE. The CDR3 DNA follows: TGTGCCAGCAGCATCAGTTCACTAGCGGGGTCCTACGAGCAGTACTTC. Protein: CASSISSLAGSYEQYF.

The sample holds a few counts of this clonotype. This chain joins TRBV9 and TRBJ2-7; 11 positions agree with TRBD1. The CDR3 has 15 amino acids. Germline V lookup: CDR1 SGDLS, CDR2 YYNGEE. V dropped 3 bases and J dropped 9; count of bases not matched to a gene: 11. The CDR3 bases are TGTGCCAGCAGCGAGGGACAGGGGGAAGCTACGGCGCAGTACTTC. Translation gives CASSEGQGEATAQYF.

This clonotype has at least ten counts. The chain couples TRBV9 to TRBJ1-3; D gene ambiguous. The V gene lost 0 bases and the J gene lost 0 bases, with 16 bases spanning the gap. Per the germline V gene, CDR1 is SGDLS and CDR2 is YYNGEE. This CDR3 is built from 18 residues. This chain's CDR3 is CASSVDLVGASSGNTIYF. The CDR3 DNA follows: TGTGCCAGCAGCGTAGACCTAGTAGGTGCCAGCTCTGGAAACACCATATATTTT.

This clonotype was recorded many times. The chain uses TRBV9 and TRBJ2-2; 9 positions match TRBD2. Unmatched junction bases numbered 7, after V lost 3 bases and J lost 4 bases. This CDR3 is 16 amino acids long. Germline V CDR1 and CDR2: SGDLS, YYNGEE. CDR3 nucleotides: TGTGCCAGCAGCGAACATCCTAGCGGGGCCACCGGGGAGCTGTTTTTT. This encodes CASSEHPSGATGELFF.

This clonotype was recorded at least ten times. This chain links TRBV9 with TRBJ1-3, with D hard to call. Trimming removed 4 bases at V and 0 bases at J, with 8 bases between. CDR1 is SGDLS and CDR2 is YYNGEE in the germline V gene. This CDR3 is built from 14 residues. The CDR3 sequence is CASSSVGSGNTIYF. In DNA, the CDR3 is TGTGCCAGCAGCTCCGTGGGCTCTGGAAACACCATATATTTT.

There are many counts of this clonotype. This chain links TRBV3-1 with TRBJ2-2; 13 nucleotides align to TRBD2. Germline CDR1 is LGHDT and CDR2 is YNNKEL (reference sequence). The CDR3 has 19 residues. Germline trimming cut 5 bases from V and 0 bases from J; bases unmatched to any gene: 9. DNA of the CDR3: TGTGCCAGCAGCGGCCGACTAGCGGGGGGCCTAGCGAACACCGGGGAGCTGTTTTTT. Amino acid sequence: CASSGRLAGGLANTGELFF. Full variable domain (missing parts from reference TRBV3-1 and TRBJ2-2): DTAVSQTPKYLVTQMGNDKSIKCEQNLGHDTMYWYKQDSKKFLKIMFSYNNKELIINETVPNRFSPKSPDKAHLNLHINSLELGDSAVYFCASSGRLAGGLANTGELFFGEGSRLTVL.

There are a few counts of this clonotype. The CDR3 sequence is CASSPGLAAGGGELFF. The DNA of the CDR3 is TGTGCCAGCAGCCCGGGACTAGCGGCGGGCGGCGGGGAGCTGTTTTTT. The chain has TRBV9 and TRBJ2-2; 11 bases agree with TRBD2. The J segment lost 7 bases and the V segment lost 4 bases, leaving 9 bases of the junction unmatched. The CDR3 has 16 residues. Germline loops: CDR1 SGDLS, CDR2 YYNGEE.

This clonotype showed up many times. The chain has TRBV9 and TRBJ2-1; weak D call: TRBD2 (6 bases). CDR3 length: 13 amino acids. Trimming left V 0 bases short and J 6 bases short, with 7 bases between. Germline V gene sequence: CDR1 SGDLS, CDR2 YYNGEE. Here the CDR3 reads CASSVGGANEQFF. In nucleotides, the CDR3 is TGTGCCAGCAGCGTAGGCGGGGCCAATGAGCAGTTCTTC.

This clonotype appeared many times. The rearrangement joins TRBV9 to TRBJ1-6; 12 bases fit TRBD1. The CDR3 contains 15 residues. Germline-derived CDR1 and CDR2 are SGDLS and YYNGEE. With 6 bases clipped from V and 9 bases from J, the junction kept 7 bases outside the gene matches. This CDR3 is CASTTGQGASSPLHF. CDR3 sequence (DNA): TGTGCCAGCACCACGGGACAGGGGGCCAGTTCACCCCTCCACTTT.

The chain carries TRBV9 and TRBJ2-5; TRBD2 agrees at 8 bases. The CDR3 has 14 residues. Germline trimming cut 4 bases from V and 5 bases from J; bases unmatched to any gene: 7. CDR1 and CDR2 from the germline V gene are SGDLS and YYNGEE. The CDR3 DNA follows: TGTGCCAGCAGCATTACGGGGGGGCAGGAGACCCAGTACTTC. This codes for CASSITGGQETQYF.